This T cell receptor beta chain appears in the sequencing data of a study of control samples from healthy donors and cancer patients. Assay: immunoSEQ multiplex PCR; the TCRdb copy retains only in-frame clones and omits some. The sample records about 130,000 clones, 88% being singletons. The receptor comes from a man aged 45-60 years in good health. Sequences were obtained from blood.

The CDR3 is CASRTEKDNEQFF. The DNA of the CDR3 is TGTGCCAGTCGGACAGAAAAAGACAATGAGCAGTTCTTC. The genes are TRBV18 and TRBJ2-1; tentatively, D is TRBD1 (6 bases). V dropped 9 bases and J dropped 5 bases, with 14 bases sitting between them. This CDR3 has 13 residues. CDR1 is KGHSH and CDR2 is LQKENI in the germline V gene.